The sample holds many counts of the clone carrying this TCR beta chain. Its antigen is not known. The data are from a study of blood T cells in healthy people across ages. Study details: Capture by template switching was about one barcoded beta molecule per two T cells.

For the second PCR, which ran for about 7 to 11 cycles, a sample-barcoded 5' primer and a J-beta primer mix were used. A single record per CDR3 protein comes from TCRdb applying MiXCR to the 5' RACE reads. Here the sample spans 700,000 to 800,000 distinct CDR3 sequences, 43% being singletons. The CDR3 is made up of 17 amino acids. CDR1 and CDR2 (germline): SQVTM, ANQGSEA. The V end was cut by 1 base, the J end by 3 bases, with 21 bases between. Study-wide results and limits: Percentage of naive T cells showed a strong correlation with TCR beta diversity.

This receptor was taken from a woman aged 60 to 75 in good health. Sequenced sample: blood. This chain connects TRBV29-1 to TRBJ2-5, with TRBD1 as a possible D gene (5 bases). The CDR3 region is CSVEGVFQGRAKETQYF. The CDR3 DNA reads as TGCAGCGTTGAAGGGGTTTTCCAGGGTCGGGCCAAAGAGACCCAGTACTTC.